This TCR beta chain comes out of a study of cytomegalovirus exposure and HLA in healthy donors. J was trimmed by 1 base and V by 6 bases; bases with no gene match: 4. CDR1 is SEHNR and CDR2 is FQNEAQ in the germline V gene (reference sequence). This CDR3 contains 15 residues. Turning to this clone: Its cognate antigen is unknown.

General study points: The authors reported that TCR beta sequences could predict HLA-A and HLA-B alleles. These predictions were accurate for most subjects in the first cohort. The study designated some 180 TCR beta chains cytomegalovirus-associated.

PCR was performed using 60 Vbeta and 13 Jbeta primers. The protocol was immunoSEQ multiplex PCR, while the TCRdb copy is restricted to in-frame clones and leaves out a portion. The sample contains around 100,000 clones, 70% of which appear only once. Sequenced input: PBMCs. The chain is built from TRBV7-9 and TRBJ2-1; 9 nucleotides align to TRBD2. This receptor was taken from a middle-aged man in good health and CMV-seropositive. CDR3 in DNA: TGTGCCAGCAGGCTCCTAGCGGGATCCTACAATGAGCAGTTCTTC. Encoded protein: CASRLLAGSYNEQFF.